This section outlines one T cell receptor beta chain sequence together with its context. The CDR3 is 21 amino acids. J was trimmed by 3 bases and V by 4 bases; bases with no gene match: 22. Per the germline V gene, CDR1 is SGDLS and CDR2 is YYNGEE. This record belongs to a study of blood T cell repertoires in COVID-19. About the research overall: The origin of the acute and convalescent COVID-19 samples was the United States, Italy and Spain. T cells, B-cell-depleted T cells, or PBMCs supplied cDNA or gDNA.

How the authors handled the data: The assay estimated nucleated cells by amplifying reference gene primers. Only in-frame clones appear in the TCRdb table, and some are missing; sequencing was by immunoSEQ multiplex PCR. V and J calls and clone size are those listed in that table; D and trimming were worked out from the DNA. The data contain about 170,000 clones, roughly 80% of them seen just once; the ten biggest clones take up approximately 2.5%. The sequence came from a human donor with acute or convalescent COVID-19. The donor label of this sample is uncertain. The rearrangement joins TRBV9 to TRBJ1-4; 9 positions match TRBD1. Sequenced material: peripheral blood. The CDR3 region has the DNA TGTGCCAGCAGCCCACAGGCAGGAACAGGGGGCGTTGGGAGGTCTAATGAAAAACTGTTTTTT. Translation gives CASSPQAGTGGVGRSNEKLFF.